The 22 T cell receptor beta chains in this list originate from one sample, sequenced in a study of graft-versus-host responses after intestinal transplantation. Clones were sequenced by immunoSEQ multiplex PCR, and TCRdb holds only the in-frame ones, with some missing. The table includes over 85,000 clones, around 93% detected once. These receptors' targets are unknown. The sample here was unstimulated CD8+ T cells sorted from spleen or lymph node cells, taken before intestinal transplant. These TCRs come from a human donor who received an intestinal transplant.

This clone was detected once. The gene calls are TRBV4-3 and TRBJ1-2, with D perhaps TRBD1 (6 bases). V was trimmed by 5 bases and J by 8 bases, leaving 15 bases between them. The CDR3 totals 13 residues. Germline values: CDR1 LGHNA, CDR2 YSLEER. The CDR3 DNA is TGCGCCAGCAGCGCAACAGGGTTAGGGGGCTACACCTTC. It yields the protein CASSATGLGGYTF.

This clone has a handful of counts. The CDR3 region has the DNA TGTGCCAGCAGCATGGGGCCCGGGAATGAAAAACTGTTTTTT. Protein sequence: CASSMGPGNEKLFF. The rearrangement links TRBV28 to TRBJ1-4; TRBD1 might be the D (5 bases). Per germline, CDR1 MDHEN and CDR2 SYDVKM. This CDR3 spans 14 amino acids. Trimming stripped 6 bases from V and 5 bases from J, with 13 bases between.

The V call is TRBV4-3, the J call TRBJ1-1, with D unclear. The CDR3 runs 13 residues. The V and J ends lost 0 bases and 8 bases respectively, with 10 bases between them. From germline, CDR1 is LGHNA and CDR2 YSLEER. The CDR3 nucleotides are TGCGCCAGCAGCCAAGATCGAGGGATCGAAGCTTTCTTT. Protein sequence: CASSQDRGIEAFF.

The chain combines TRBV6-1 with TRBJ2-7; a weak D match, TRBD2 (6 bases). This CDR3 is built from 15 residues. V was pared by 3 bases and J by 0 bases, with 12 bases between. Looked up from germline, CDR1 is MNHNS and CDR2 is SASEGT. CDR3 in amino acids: CASSDWRELSYEQYF. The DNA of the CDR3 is TGTGCCAGCAGTGACTGGAGGGAGCTCTCCTACGAGCAGTACTTC.

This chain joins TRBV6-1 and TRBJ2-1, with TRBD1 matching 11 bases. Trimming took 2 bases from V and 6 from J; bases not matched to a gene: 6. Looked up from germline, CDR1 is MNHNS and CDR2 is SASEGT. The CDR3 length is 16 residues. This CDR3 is CASSEQLGTGGNEQFF. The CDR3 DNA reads TGTGCCAGCAGTGAACAGTTAGGGACAGGGGGCAATGAGCAGTTCTTC.

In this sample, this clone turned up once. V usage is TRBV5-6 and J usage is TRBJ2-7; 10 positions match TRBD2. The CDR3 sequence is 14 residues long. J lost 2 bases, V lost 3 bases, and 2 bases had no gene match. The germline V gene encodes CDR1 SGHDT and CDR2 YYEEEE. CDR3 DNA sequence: TGTGCCAGCAGCTCCGGACTAGCGGCCTACGAGCAGTACTTC. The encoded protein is CASSSGLAAYEQYF.

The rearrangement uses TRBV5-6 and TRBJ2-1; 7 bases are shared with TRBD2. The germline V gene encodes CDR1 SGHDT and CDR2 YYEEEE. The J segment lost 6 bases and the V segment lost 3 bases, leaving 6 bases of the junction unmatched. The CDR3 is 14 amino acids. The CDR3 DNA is TGTGCCAGCAGCTCGGGACTAACCCCCAATGAGCAGTTCTTC. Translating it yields CASSSGLTPNEQFF.

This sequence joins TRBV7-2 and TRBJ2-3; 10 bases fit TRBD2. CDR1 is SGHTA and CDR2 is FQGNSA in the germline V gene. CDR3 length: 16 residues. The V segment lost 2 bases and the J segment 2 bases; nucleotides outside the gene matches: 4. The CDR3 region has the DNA TGTGCCAGCAGCTTATCAAGCGGGGGGGACACAGATACGCAGTATTTT. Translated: CASSLSSGGDTDTQYF. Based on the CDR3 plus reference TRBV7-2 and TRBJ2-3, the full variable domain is GAGVSQSPSNKVTEKGKDVELRCDPISGHTALYWYRQSLGQGLEFLIYFQGNSAPDKSGLPSDRFSAERTGGSVSTLTIQRTQQEDSAVYLCASSLSSGGDTDTQYFGPGTRLTVL.

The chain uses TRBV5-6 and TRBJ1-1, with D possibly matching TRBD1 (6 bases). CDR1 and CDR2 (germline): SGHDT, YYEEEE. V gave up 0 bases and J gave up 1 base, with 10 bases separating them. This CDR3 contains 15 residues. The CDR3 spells CASSLAAGENTEAFF. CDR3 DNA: TGTGCCAGCAGCTTGGCCGCAGGGGAGAACACTGAAGCTTTCTTT.

The CDR3 is CASSFGTSNHNEQFF. DNA for the CDR3: TGTGCCAGCAGCTTCGGGACTAGTAACCACAATGAGCAGTTCTTC. The chain links TRBV5-8 to TRBJ2-1, with TRBD2 matching over 8 bases. V lost 2 bases, J lost 5 bases, and 6 bases stayed unmatched. Germline V lookup: CDR1 SGHTS, CDR2 YDEGEE. The CDR3 has 15 residues.

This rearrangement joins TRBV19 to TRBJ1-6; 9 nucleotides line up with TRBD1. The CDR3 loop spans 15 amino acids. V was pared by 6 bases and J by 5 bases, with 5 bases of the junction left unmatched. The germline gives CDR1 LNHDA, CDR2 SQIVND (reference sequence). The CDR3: CASSRTGDNNSPLHF. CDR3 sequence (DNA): TGTGCCAGTAGCCGGACAGGGGACAATAATTCACCCCTCCACTTT. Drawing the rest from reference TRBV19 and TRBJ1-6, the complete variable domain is DGGITQSPKYLFRKEGQNVTLSCEQNLNHDAMYWYRQDPGQGLRLIYYSQIVNDFQKGDIAEGYSVSREKKESFPLTVTSAQKNPTAFYLCASSRTGDNNSPLHFGNGTRLTVT.

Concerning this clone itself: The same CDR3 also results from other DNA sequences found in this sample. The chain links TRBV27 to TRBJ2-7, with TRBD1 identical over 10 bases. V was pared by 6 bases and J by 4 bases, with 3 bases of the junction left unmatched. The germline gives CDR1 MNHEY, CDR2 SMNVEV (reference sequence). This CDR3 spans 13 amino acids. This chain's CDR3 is CASSRTGGYEQYF. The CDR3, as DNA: TGTGCCAGCAGCAGGACAGGGGGATACGAGCAGTACTTC.

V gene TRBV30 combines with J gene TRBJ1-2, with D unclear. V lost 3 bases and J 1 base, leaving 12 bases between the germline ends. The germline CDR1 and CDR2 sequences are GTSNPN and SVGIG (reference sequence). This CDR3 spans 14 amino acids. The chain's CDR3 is CAWSLPGSNYGYTF. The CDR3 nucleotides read TGTGCCTGGAGCCTTCCCGGGAGTAACTATGGCTACACCTTC.

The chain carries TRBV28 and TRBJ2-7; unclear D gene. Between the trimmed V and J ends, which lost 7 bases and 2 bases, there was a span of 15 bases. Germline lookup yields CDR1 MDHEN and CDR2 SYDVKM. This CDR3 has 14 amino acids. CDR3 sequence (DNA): TGTGCCAGCACCACCCGCGGCCGAACCTACGAGCAGTACTTC. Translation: CASTTRGRTYEQYF.

The CDR3 protein is CASSQVPAGSSTDTQYF. The DNA of the CDR3 is TGCGCCAGCAGCCAAGTGCCAGCGGGTTCTAGCACAGATACGCAGTATTTT. V and J are TRBV4-1 and TRBJ2-3, with a tentative D call TRBD2 (6 bases). Germline CDR1 reads MGHRA; CDR2 reads YSYEKL. V shed 1 base and J shed 0 bases, with 14 bases lying between them. CDR3 length: 17 residues.

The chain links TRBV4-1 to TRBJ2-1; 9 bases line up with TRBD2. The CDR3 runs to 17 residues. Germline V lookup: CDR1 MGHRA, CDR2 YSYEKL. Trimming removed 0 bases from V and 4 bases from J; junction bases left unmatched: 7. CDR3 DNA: TGCGCCAGCAGCCAAGATTCGCTAGCGGGGATGTACAATGAGCAGTTCTTC. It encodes CASSQDSLAGMYNEQFF.

The CDR3 nucleotides read TGTGCCAGCAGCTCCAACGCCCGGGGACAGCGAAATGAAAAACTGTTTTTT. Encoded protein: CASSSNARGQRNEKLFF. The chain uses TRBV11-2 and TRBJ1-4; TRBD1 matches at 7 bases. V shed 4 bases, J shed 5 bases, and the junction held 13 bases outside the gene matches. Germline V gene lookup returns CDR1 SGHAT and CDR2 FQNNGV. This CDR3 region has 17 residues.

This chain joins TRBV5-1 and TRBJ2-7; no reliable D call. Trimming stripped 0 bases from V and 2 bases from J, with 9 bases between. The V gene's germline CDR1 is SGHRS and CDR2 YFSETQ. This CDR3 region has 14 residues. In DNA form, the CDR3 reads TGCGCCAGCAGCTTGGGGTCCGAGGCCTACGAGCAGTACTTC. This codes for CASSLGSEAYEQYF.

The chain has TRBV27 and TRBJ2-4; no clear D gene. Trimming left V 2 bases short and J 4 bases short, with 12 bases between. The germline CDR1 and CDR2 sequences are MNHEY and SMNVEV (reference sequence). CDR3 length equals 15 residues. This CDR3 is CASSLRLPVKNIQYF. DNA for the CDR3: TGTGCCAGCAGTTTACGTCTACCTGTGAAAAACATTCAGTACTTC.

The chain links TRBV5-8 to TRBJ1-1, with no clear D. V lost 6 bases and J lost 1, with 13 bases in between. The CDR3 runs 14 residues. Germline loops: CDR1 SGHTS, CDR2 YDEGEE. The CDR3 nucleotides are TGTGCCAGCACCGATCTCGCCGGGAACACTGAAGCTTTCTTT. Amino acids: CASTDLAGNTEAFF.

The CDR3 spells CASNAGTTNTGELFF. The CDR3 bases are TGTGCCAGTAACGCCGGGACTACGAACACCGGGGAGCTGTTTTTT. This chain joins TRBV5-4 and TRBJ2-2; 7 nucleotides match TRBD2. The CDR3 has 15 amino acids. Trimming removed 8 bases from V and 0 bases from J; junction bases left unmatched: 7. Germline loops: CDR1 SGHNT, CDR2 YYREEE (reference sequence).

CDR3 protein: CASSIMVRDTGELFF. CDR3 DNA sequence: TGTGCCAGTAGTATAATGGTGCGGGACACCGGGGAGCTGTTTTTT. The J gene is TRBJ2-2, the V gene TRBV19, with D tentatively TRBD2 (5 bases). The CDR3 runs to 15 residues. The germline V gene has CDR1 LNHDA and CDR2 SQIVND (reference sequence). Trimming removed 2 bases at V and 3 bases at J, with 10 bases between.